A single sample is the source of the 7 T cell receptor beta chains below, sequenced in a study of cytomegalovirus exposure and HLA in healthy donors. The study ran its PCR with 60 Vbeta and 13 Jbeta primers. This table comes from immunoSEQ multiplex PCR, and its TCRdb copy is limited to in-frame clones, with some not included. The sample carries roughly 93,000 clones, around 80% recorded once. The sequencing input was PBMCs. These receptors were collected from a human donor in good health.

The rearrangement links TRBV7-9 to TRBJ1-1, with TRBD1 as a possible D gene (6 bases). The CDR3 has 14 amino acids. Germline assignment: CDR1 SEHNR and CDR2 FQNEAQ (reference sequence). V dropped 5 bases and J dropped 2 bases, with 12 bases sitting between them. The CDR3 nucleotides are TGTGCCAGCAGCGCCCAACAGGGTAACACTGAAGCTTTCTTT. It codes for CASSAQQGNTEAFF.

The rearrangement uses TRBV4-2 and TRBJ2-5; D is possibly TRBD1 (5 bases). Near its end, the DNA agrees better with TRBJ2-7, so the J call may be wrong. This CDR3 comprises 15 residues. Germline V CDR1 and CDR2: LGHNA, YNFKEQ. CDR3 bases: TGTGCCAGCAGCCAAGAAAGGGGTGAGTCCTACGAGCAGTACTTC. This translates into CASSQERGESYEQYF.

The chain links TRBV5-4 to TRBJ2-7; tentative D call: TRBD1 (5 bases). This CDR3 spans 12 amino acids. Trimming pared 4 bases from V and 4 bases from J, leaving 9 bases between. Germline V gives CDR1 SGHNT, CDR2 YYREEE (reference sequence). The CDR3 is CASSRTGYEQYF. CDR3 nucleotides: TGTGCCAGCAGCCGCACAGGTTACGAGCAGTACTTC. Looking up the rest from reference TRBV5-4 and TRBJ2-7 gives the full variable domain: ETGVTQSPTHLIKTRGQQVTLRCSSQSGHNTVSWYQQALGQGPQFIFQYYREEENGRGNFPPRFSGLQFPNYSSELNVNALELDDSALYLCASSRTGYEQYFGPGTRLTVT.

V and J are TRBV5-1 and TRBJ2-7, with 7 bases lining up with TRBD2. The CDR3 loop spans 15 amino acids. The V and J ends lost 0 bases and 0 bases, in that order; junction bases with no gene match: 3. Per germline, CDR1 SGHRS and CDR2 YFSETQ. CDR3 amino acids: CASSLGGGLSYEQYF. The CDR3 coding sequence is TGCGCCAGCAGCTTGGGGGGGGGACTCTCCTACGAGCAGTACTTC.

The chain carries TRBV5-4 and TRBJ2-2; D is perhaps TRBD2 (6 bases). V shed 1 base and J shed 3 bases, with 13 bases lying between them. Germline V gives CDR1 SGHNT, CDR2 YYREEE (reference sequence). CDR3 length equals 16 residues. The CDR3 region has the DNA TGTGCCAGCAGCTTGCCTCTAGCGAGAGACACCGGGGAGCTGTTTTTT. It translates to CASSLPLARDTGELFF.

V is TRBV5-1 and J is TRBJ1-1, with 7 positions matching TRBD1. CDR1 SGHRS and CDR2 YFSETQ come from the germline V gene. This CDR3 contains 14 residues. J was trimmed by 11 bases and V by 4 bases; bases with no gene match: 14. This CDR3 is CASSVGGQPGLAFF. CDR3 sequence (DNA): TGCGCCAGCAGCGTCGGGGGACAGCCAGGCTTGGCTTTCTTT.

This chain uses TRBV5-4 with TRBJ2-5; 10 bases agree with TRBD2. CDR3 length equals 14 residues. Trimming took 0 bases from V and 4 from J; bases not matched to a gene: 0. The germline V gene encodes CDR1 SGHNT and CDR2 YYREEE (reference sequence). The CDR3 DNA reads TGTGCCAGCAGCTTGGGACTAGCGGGAGAGACCCAGTACTTC. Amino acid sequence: CASSLGLAGETQYF.